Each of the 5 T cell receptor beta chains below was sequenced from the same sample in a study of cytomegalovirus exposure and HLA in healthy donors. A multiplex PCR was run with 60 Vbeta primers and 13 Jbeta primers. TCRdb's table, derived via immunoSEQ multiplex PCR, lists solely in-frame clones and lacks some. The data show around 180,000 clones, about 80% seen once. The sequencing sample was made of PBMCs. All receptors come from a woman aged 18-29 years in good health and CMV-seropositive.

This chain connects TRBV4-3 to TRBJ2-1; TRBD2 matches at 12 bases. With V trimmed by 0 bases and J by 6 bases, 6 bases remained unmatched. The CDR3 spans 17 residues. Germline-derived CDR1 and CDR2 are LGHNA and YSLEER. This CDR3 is CASSQDLASGGGNEQFF. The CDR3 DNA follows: TGCGCCAGCAGCCAAGATTTGGCTAGCGGGGGGGGCAATGAGCAGTTCTTC.

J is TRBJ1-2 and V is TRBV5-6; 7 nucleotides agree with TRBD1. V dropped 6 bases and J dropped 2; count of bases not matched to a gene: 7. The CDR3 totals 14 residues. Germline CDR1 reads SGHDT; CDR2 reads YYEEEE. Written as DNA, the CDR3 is TGTGCCAGCACCCTGCAGGGGGTCAACTATGGCTACACCTTC. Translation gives CASTLQGVNYGYTF.

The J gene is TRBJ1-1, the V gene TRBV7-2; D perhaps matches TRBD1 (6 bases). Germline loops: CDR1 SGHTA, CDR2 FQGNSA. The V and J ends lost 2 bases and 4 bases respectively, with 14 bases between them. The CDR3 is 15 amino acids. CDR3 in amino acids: CASSLSGQKGTEAFF. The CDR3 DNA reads TGTGCCAGCAGCTTATCCGGACAGAAGGGCACTGAAGCTTTCTTT.

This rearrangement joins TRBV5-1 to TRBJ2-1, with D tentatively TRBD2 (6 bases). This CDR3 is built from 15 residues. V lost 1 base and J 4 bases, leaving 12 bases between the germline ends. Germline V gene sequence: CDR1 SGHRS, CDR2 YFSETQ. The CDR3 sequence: CASSLKPGLYNEQFF. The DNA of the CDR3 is TGCGCCAGCAGCTTGAAACCGGGACTTTACAATGAGCAGTTCTTC.

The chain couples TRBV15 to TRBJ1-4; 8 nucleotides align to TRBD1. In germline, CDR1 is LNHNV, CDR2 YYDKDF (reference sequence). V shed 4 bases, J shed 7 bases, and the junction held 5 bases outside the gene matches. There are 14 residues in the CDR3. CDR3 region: CATSIGQGFEKLFF. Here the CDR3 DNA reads TGTGCCACCAGCATCGGACAGGGTTTTGAAAAACTGTTTTTT.